Below are 25 T cell receptor beta chains sequenced from a single sample in a study of blood T cell repertoires in COVID-19. Assay used: immunoSEQ multiplex PCR; TCRdb lists only in-frame clones, some missing. The sample lists roughly 230,000 clones, over 75% occurring once. The material sequenced was peripheral blood. The receptor set was obtained from a woman aged 80 or over with acute or convalescent COVID-19.

The rearrangement joins TRBV10-3 to TRBJ2-2; TRBD2 aligns across 15 bases. With V trimmed by 6 bases and J by 2 bases, 4 bases remained unmatched. CDR3 length: 17 amino acids. Germline CDR1 is ENHRY and CDR2 is SYGVKD. The CDR3 sequence: CAIRGTSGGPNTGELFF. The CDR3 nucleotides read TGTGCCATCAGGGGGACTAGCGGGGGGCCCAACACCGGGGAGCTGTTTTTT.

This chain links TRBV5-1 with TRBJ2-5; the match to TRBD1 covers 7 bases. The germline CDR1 and CDR2 sequences are SGHRS and YFSETQ. CDR3 size: 13 residues. Germline trimming cut 2 bases from V and 3 bases from J; bases unmatched to any gene: 1. Here the CDR3 DNA reads TGCGCCAGCAGCTTCGACAGGGAAGAGACCCAGTACTTC. Translating it yields CASSFDREETQYF.

The chain has TRBV29-1 and TRBJ2-1; the match to TRBD2 covers 14 bases. Trimming at V came to 2 bases and at J to 3 bases, leaving 18 bases not matched to a gene. The V gene's germline CDR1 is SQVTM and CDR2 ANQGSEA. This CDR3 is 21 amino acids long. CDR3 coding DNA: TGCAGCGTTGAATGGAGTGGTATCGCGACTAGCGGGAGGGCCGTCTACAATGAGCAGTTCTTC. Encoded protein: CSVEWSGIATSGRAVYNEQFF.

The rearrangement uses TRBV6-5 and TRBJ1-6; no firm D call. Germline values: CDR1 MNHEY, CDR2 SVGAGI. Trimming shortened V by 7 bases and J by 10 bases, and 14 bases separated the two germline ends. This CDR3 is built from 13 residues. This CDR3 reads CASTAHEGSPLHF. The CDR3 bases are TGTGCCAGCACAGCTCATGAGGGATCACCCCTCCACTTT.

This clone was seen just once. CDR3 bases: TGTGCCAGCAGGGTTCAGGGGGCCTACGAGCAGTACTTC. Translated: CASRVQGAYEQYF. The rearrangement links TRBV2 to TRBJ2-7, with 7 bases lining up with TRBD1. The V and J ends lost 6 bases and 2 bases, in that order; junction bases with no gene match: 4. CDR3 length: 13 residues. Germline CDR1 reads SNHLY; CDR2 reads FYNNEI.

The chain joins TRBV29-1 to TRBJ2-3, with D possibly matching TRBD2 (6 bases). Trimming took 7 bases from V and 3 from J, leaving 20 bases between them. This CDR3 has 15 residues. Looked up from germline, CDR1 is SQVTM and CDR2 is ANQGSEA. The CDR3 sequence is CSGSQPGLPTDTQYF. For the CDR3, the DNA is TGCAGCGGTAGCCAACCGGGACTCCCAACAGATACGCAGTATTTT.

V is TRBV6-5 and J is TRBJ1-5; D unclear. CDR1 and CDR2 from the germline V gene are MNHEY and SVGAGI. Between the trimmed V and J ends, which lost 2 bases and 9 bases, there was a span of 8 bases. CDR3 length: 12 amino acids. CDR3 amino acids: CASSYPGGPQHF. The CDR3 DNA follows: TGTGCCAGCAGTTACCCAGGAGGGCCCCAGCATTTT.

V gene TRBV5-1 combines with J gene TRBJ1-3; TRBD1 aligns across 7 bases. Germline lookup yields CDR1 SGHRS and CDR2 YFSETQ. This CDR3 contains 15 residues. J was trimmed by 4 bases and V by 0 bases; bases with no gene match: 4. For the CDR3, the DNA is TGCGCCAGCAGCTTGGAGACAGGGAGCGGAAACACCATATATTTT. Translation: CASSLETGSGNTIYF.

The chain combines TRBV19 with TRBJ2-2; 8 positions match TRBD2. V dropped 3 bases and J dropped 5; count of bases not matched to a gene: 2. From germline, CDR1 is LNHDA and CDR2 SQIVND (reference sequence). There are 14 residues in the CDR3. CDR3 residues: CASSIQRGTGELFF. CDR3 nucleotides: TGTGCCAGTAGTATCCAGCGGGGGACCGGGGAGCTGTTTTTT. Full variable domain (remainder filled in from reference TRBV19 and TRBJ2-2): DGGITQSPKYLFRKEGQNVTLSCEQNLNHDAMYWYRQDPGQGLRLIYYSQIVNDFQKGDIAEGYSVSREKKESFPLTVTSAQKNPTAFYLCASSIQRGTGELFFGEGSRLTVL.

The genes are TRBV19 and TRBJ2-1; TRBD1 is a possible D gene (6 bases). The CDR3 spans 13 residues. Germline loops: CDR1 LNHDA, CDR2 SQIVND (reference sequence). Trimming cost V 5 bases and J 7 bases, with 12 bases left between them. This chain's CDR3 is CASSPTGQNEQFF. For the CDR3, the DNA is TGTGCCAGTAGTCCCACCGGACAGAATGAGCAGTTCTTC.

V is TRBV6-6 and J is TRBJ1-5; 9 bases are shared with TRBD1. The length of the CDR3 is 16 residues. Germline V gene data show CDR1 as MNHNY and CDR2 as SVGAGI (reference sequence). The V and J ends lost 5 bases and 3 bases, in that order; junction bases with no gene match: 8. The CDR3 DNA is TGTGCCAGCAGTCGAGGACAGGGGAATATCAATCAGCCCCAGCATTTT. Translation gives CASSRGQGNINQPQHF.

This rearrangement joins TRBV28 to TRBJ1-2, with TRBD1 matching over 9 bases. The CDR3 has 16 amino acids. V lost 1 base, J lost 4 bases, and 7 bases stayed unmatched. Germline V gives CDR1 MDHEN, CDR2 SYDVKM. The chain's CDR3 is CASSLSTGGAFYGYTF. The DNA of the CDR3 is TGTGCCAGCAGTTTATCCACAGGGGGCGCTTTCTATGGCTACACCTTC.

The CDR3 DNA reads TGTGCCAGCAGTTACCAGGGTGAAGCTTTCTTT. It codes for CASSYQGEAFF. The rearrangement uses TRBV6-2 or TRBV6-3 and TRBJ1-1; D is possibly TRBD1 (5 bases). The germline V gene has CDR1 MNHEY and CDR2 SVGEGT. The CDR3 totals 11 residues. V lost 2 bases, J lost 7 bases, and 5 bases lay in between.

V usage is TRBV14 and J usage is TRBJ2-2; maybe TRBD1 (5 bases). The germline V gene has CDR1 SGHDN and CDR2 FVKESK. CDR3 length: 15 amino acids. V lost 1 base and J 1 base, leaving 7 bases between the germline ends. CDR3 protein: CASSQGTLNTGELFF. The CDR3 DNA reads TGTGCCAGCAGCCAAGGGACACTGAACACCGGGGAGCTGTTTTTT.

The chain links TRBV3-1 (or the pseudogene TRBV3-2) to TRBJ2-1; 9 bases map to TRBD2. The CDR3 length is 15 residues. Germline values: CDR1 LGHDT, CDR2 YNNKEL (reference sequence). Trimming at V came to 4 bases and at J to 6 bases, leaving 7 bases not matched to a gene. For the CDR3, the DNA is TGTGCCAGCAGCCCCCCGAGCGGGAGGTTCAATGAGCAGTTCTTC. Translating gives CASSPPSGRFNEQFF.

This clone showed up just once. The V call is TRBV27, the J call TRBJ1-1; TRBD1 might be the D (6 bases). The CDR3 is made up of 14 amino acids. Trimming removed 7 bases at V and 1 base at J, with 13 bases between. Germline values: CDR1 MNHEY, CDR2 SMNVEV (reference sequence). The CDR3 sequence is CASNVQGPNTEAFF. The CDR3 bases are TGTGCCAGCAATGTACAGGGCCCGAACACTGAAGCTTTCTTT.

Note on this clone: The sample holds other DNA sequences that translate to the same CDR3. The chain has TRBV5-1 and TRBJ2-5; D is unresolved. CDR3 length: 14 amino acids. Trimming stripped 0 bases from V and 1 base from J, with 7 bases between. Germline V gives CDR1 SGHRS, CDR2 YFSETQ. CDR3 sequence reads: CASSLGSTQETQYF. DNA for the CDR3: TGCGCCAGCAGCTTGGGTTCTACCCAAGAGACCCAGTACTTC.

The V gene is TRBV6-5, the J gene TRBJ2-7, with 10 bases lining up with TRBD2. Per germline, CDR1 MNHEY and CDR2 SVGAGI. Trimming at V came to 8 bases and at J to 4 bases, leaving 5 bases not matched to a gene. The CDR3 is made up of 13 amino acids. The CDR3 spells CASQREGIYEQYF. The CDR3 region has the DNA TGTGCCAGCCAGCGGGAGGGAATATACGAGCAGTACTTC.

This chain joins TRBV5-1 and TRBJ2-3, with 11 positions matching TRBD2. Germline assignment: CDR1 SGHRS and CDR2 YFSETQ. J gave up 4 bases and V 0 bases, and 4 bases lay outside the gene matches. This CDR3 spans 16 amino acids. The DNA of the CDR3 is TGCGCCAGCAGCTTGGGACTAGCGGGATGGGCAGATACGCAGTATTTT. Protein product: CASSLGLAGWADTQYF.

The chain is built from TRBV19 and TRBJ2-7; 8 nucleotides align to TRBD1. CDR3 length: 14 amino acids. Germline V gives CDR1 LNHDA, CDR2 SQIVND (reference sequence). Germline trimming cut 0 bases from V and 3 bases from J; bases unmatched to any gene: 1. CDR3 protein: CASSIEGQGYEQYF. The CDR3 DNA is TGTGCCAGTAGTATAGAAGGACAGGGCTACGAGCAGTACTTC.

V and J are TRBV11-2 and TRBJ2-7; 14 nucleotides align to TRBD2. This CDR3 contains 16 residues. V lost 6 bases and J lost 6; bases outside the gene matches: 10. CDR1 and CDR2 from the germline V gene are SGHAT and FQNNGV. CDR3 amino acids: CASRYYGTSGGGEQYF. The DNA of the CDR3 is TGTGCCAGCAGATACTACGGGACTAGCGGGGGAGGCGAGCAGTACTTC.

The chain employs TRBV28 and TRBJ1-1, with D possibly being TRBD1 (6 bases). Trimming took 3 bases from V and 1 from J, leaving 9 bases between them. Looked up from germline, CDR1 is MDHEN and CDR2 is SYDVKM. The CDR3 runs to 14 residues. The CDR3 loop reads CASSFQGPNTEAFF. DNA for the CDR3: TGTGCCAGCAGTTTTCAGGGGCCGAACACTGAAGCTTTCTTT. The complete variable domain, with remaining parts taken from reference TRBV28 and TRBJ1-1, reads DVKVTQSSRYLVKRTGEKVFLECVQDMDHENMFWYRQDPGLGLRLIYFSYDVKMKEKGDIPEGYSVSREKKERFSLILESASTNQTSMYLCASSFQGPNTEAFFGQGTRLTVV.

The rearrangement uses TRBV3-1 (or the pseudogene TRBV3-2) and TRBJ1-5, with TRBD1 as a possible D gene (5 bases). CDR3 length equals 14 residues. Germline assignment: CDR1 LGHDT and CDR2 YNNKEL (reference sequence). V dropped 6 bases and J dropped 4 bases, with 13 bases sitting between them. CDR3: CASSIERGNQPQHF. CDR3 DNA sequence: TGTGCCAGCAGTATCGAACGGGGGAATCAGCCCCAGCATTTT.

The chain recombines TRBV7-8 with TRBJ2-5; 7 bases agree with TRBD2. The CDR3 totals 16 residues. Germline values: CDR1 SGHVS, CDR2 FQNEAQ. V was pared by 5 bases and J by 2 bases, with 11 bases of the junction left unmatched. CDR3 DNA: TGTGCCAGCAGCCCCCGGGGAGGCGGGGGTCAAGAGACCCAGTACTTC. Translating it yields CASSPRGGGGQETQYF.

The rearrangement links TRBV7-9 to TRBJ2-2, with TRBD1 matching over 10 bases. V lost 4 bases and J lost 4; bases outside the gene matches: 3. The CDR3 contains 15 residues. The V gene's germline CDR1 is SEHNR and CDR2 FQNEAQ (reference sequence). The CDR3 nucleotides are TGTGCCAGCAGCTCGGGACAGGGGCTCACCGGGGAGCTGTTTTTT. As protein: CASSSGQGLTGELFF.